These 26 T cell receptor beta chains were all obtained from the same sample, sequenced in a study of cytomegalovirus exposure and HLA in healthy donors. Vbeta (60) and Jbeta (13) primers were used in the PCR. The table came from immunoSEQ multiplex PCR; TCRdb's copy has only in-frame clones and leaves some out. Of 150,000 to 200,000 clones listed, over 70% are singletons. Input material: PBMCs. These receptors came from a woman aged 25 to 45 in good health and CMV-seronegative.

This sequence joins TRBV7-9 and TRBJ1-4; the D is unclear. V shed 0 bases and J shed 4 bases, with 6 bases lying between them. Germline loops: CDR1 SEHNR, CDR2 FQNEAQ (reference sequence). The length of the CDR3 is 14 residues. CDR3 bases: TGTGCCAGCAGCTTAGCCCGGGATAATGAAAAACTGTTTTTT. Translated, it gives CASSLARDNEKLFF.

The chain is built from TRBV9 and TRBJ2-2; D unresolved. Trimming removed 0 bases at V and 5 bases at J, with 8 bases between. There are 14 residues in the CDR3. Germline V gene sequence: CDR1 SGDLS, CDR2 YYNGEE. CDR3 residues: CASSVGRRTGELFF. The CDR3 nucleotides are TGTGCCAGCAGCGTAGGGCGCAGGACCGGGGAGCTGTTTTTT.

The chain recombines TRBV29-1 with TRBJ1-2; D gene unclear. Trimming stripped 1 base from V and 8 bases from J, with 8 bases between. The CDR3 has 11 residues. Looked up from germline, CDR1 is SQVTM and CDR2 is ANQGSEA. CDR3 DNA sequence: TGCAGCGTTGAAGTTGTTGAGGGCTACACCTTC. It encodes CSVEVVEGYTF.

This rearrangement joins TRBV7-9 to TRBJ2-1, with D hard to call. From germline, CDR1 is SEHNR and CDR2 FQNEAQ (reference sequence). The CDR3 runs 14 residues. Trimming shortened V by 8 bases and J by 0 bases, and 11 bases separated the two germline ends. Written as DNA, the CDR3 is TGTGCCAGCCGTCCGTTGAGCTCCTACAATGAGCAGTTCTTC. It yields the protein CASRPLSSYNEQFF.

The CDR3 nucleotides are TGTGCCAGCAGCTTAACAGCTGGATGGTACGAGCAGTACTTC. This encodes CASSLTAGWYEQYF. The chain recombines TRBV11-2 with TRBJ2-7; no clear D. V gave up 2 bases and J gave up 4 bases, with 12 bases separating them. From germline, CDR1 is SGHAT and CDR2 FQNNGV. The CDR3 has 14 residues.

This clone turned up a few times. At the DNA level, this CDR3 is encoded by other sequences in the same sample as well. The rearrangement joins TRBV6-5 to TRBJ1-6; 10 bases fit TRBD1. Trimming cost V 6 bases and J 7 bases; bases outside gene matches: 3. In germline, CDR1 is MNHEY, CDR2 SVGAGI. The CDR3 sequence is 14 residues long. The CDR3 nucleotides read TGTGCCAGCAGCCGACAGGGGGCAAATTCACCCCTCCACTTT. Translated: CASSRQGANSPLHF.

The table lists this clone with a few counts. This chain uses TRBV7-8 with TRBJ2-7; tentative D call: TRBD2 (5 bases). Germline V lookup: CDR1 SGHVS, CDR2 FQNEAQ. V lost 6 bases and J lost 3, with 15 bases in between. This CDR3 has 14 residues. CDR3 nucleotides: TGTGCCAGCAGGGCGGGTGAAGGTTACTACGAGCAGTACTTC. Its translation: CASRAGEGYYEQYF.

The chain uses TRBV5-1 and TRBJ2-7; tentative D call: TRBD1 (5 bases). Trimming took 4 bases from V and 3 from J, leaving 14 bases between them. This CDR3 has 14 residues. Germline V CDR1 and CDR2: SGHRS, YFSETQ. The CDR3 sequence is CASSPGATHYEQYF. The CDR3 bases are TGCGCCAGCAGCCCTGGGGCGACGCACTACGAGCAGTACTTC.

This clone was seen once. The gene calls are TRBV7-2 and TRBJ2-1; TRBD1 aligns across 7 bases. After removal of 1 base from V and 6 bases from J, the junction contained 15 bases not matched to a gene. Germline lookup yields CDR1 SGHTA and CDR2 FQGNSA. The CDR3 runs to 18 residues. CDR3 in amino acids: CASSLGYGRGQALNEQFF. CDR3 sequence (DNA): TGTGCCAGCAGCTTAGGGTACGGTCGAGGACAGGCACTCAATGAGCAGTTCTTC.

V is TRBV27 and J is TRBJ2-7; tentatively, D is TRBD1 (5 bases). The germline V gene encodes CDR1 MNHEY and CDR2 SMNVEV (reference sequence). The length of the CDR3 is 14 residues. V was cut by 3 bases and J by 2 bases, with 11 bases left in between. The CDR3 region is CASSFLGQPYEQYF. The CDR3 DNA reads TGTGCCAGCAGTTTTTTGGGGCAGCCCTACGAGCAGTACTTC.

V is TRBV28 and J is TRBJ2-3, with D possibly TRBD2 on 5 matching bases. The V gene's germline CDR1 is MDHEN and CDR2 SYDVKM. The germline V and J ends were trimmed by 4 bases and 6 bases, with 11 bases remaining between them. The CDR3 contains 13 residues. CDR3 nucleotides: TGTGCCAGCAGTTCTGGGAGCGGTGATACGCAGTATTTT. It codes for CASSSGSGDTQYF.

The chain has TRBV7-2 and TRBJ2-1, with TRBD2 matching over 10 bases. Trimming at V came to 4 bases and at J to 0 bases, leaving 3 bases not matched to a gene. Looked up from germline, CDR1 is SGHTA and CDR2 is FQGNSA. CDR3 length equals 16 residues. DNA for the CDR3: TGTGCCAGCAGCTCGCGGACTAGCGGCTCCTACAATGAGCAGTTCTTC. Translating gives CASSSRTSGSYNEQFF.

Here the CDR3 DNA reads TGTGCCACCAGCAGCACCCTGGGCCCGGGGAGCACAGATACGCAGTATTTT. Protein sequence: CATSSTLGPGSTDTQYF. This chain joins TRBV15 and TRBJ2-3; perhaps TRBD2 as D (5 bases). The CDR3 extends over 17 amino acids. V lost 3 bases to trimming and J lost 0 bases, with 16 bases between them. Germline values: CDR1 LNHNV, CDR2 YYDKDF (reference sequence).

This clone was found a few times. The chain couples TRBV11-2 to TRBJ2-3; 9 nucleotides agree with TRBD2. The V gene's germline CDR1 is SGHAT and CDR2 FQNNGV. The CDR3 runs 17 residues. Unmatched junction bases numbered 8, after V lost 1 base and J lost 3 bases. The CDR3 sequence: CASSLVGWRGGTDTQYF. CDR3 bases: TGTGCCAGCAGCTTAGTCGGGTGGCGGGGGGGAACAGATACGCAGTATTTT.

The CDR3 spells CASSSRGFSYEQYF. The CDR3 region has the DNA TGTGCCAGCAGCAGCCGGGGTTTCTCCTACGAGCAGTACTTC. The chain has TRBV21-1 and TRBJ2-7; the D call of TRBD2 is as the table states it, not checked on the DNA. TRBV21-1 is tagged as a pseudogene. This CDR3 region has 14 residues.

The V and J genes are TRBV7-3 and TRBJ2-1; 11 nucleotides align to TRBD2. V shed 5 bases, J shed 2 bases, and the junction held 2 bases outside the gene matches. The CDR3 has 15 amino acids. Germline values: CDR1 SGHTA, CDR2 FQGTGA. CDR3 protein: CASSAGLAAYNEQFF. DNA of the CDR3: TGTGCCAGCAGCGCGGGACTAGCGGCCTACAATGAGCAGTTCTTC.

The chain couples TRBV4-3 to TRBJ1-2; 10 bases agree with TRBD1. The CDR3 is 17 amino acids. Germline V gene lookup returns CDR1 LGHNA and CDR2 YSLEER. Trimming cost V 4 bases and J 2 bases; bases outside gene matches: 10. The CDR3 spells CASSPGTGEGANYGYTF. The CDR3 DNA reads as TGCGCCAGCAGCCCCGGGACAGGGGAAGGGGCAAACTATGGCTACACCTTC.

The V and J genes are TRBV7-9 and TRBJ2-3; a possible D gene is TRBD1 (5 bases). This CDR3 is 12 amino acids long. With 4 bases removed from V and 5 bases from J, the gap between germline ends came to 7 bases. The germline CDR1 and CDR2 sequences are SEHNR and FQNEAQ (reference sequence). This CDR3 reads CASSSRVDTQYF. DNA of the CDR3: TGTGCCAGCAGCTCCAGGGTAGATACGCAGTATTTT.

The chain links TRBV28 to TRBJ1-5; D is ambiguous. Trimming left V 7 bases short and J 0 bases short, with 13 bases between. CDR1 is MDHEN and CDR2 is SYDVKM in the germline V gene. The CDR3 is made up of 15 amino acids. For the CDR3, the DNA is TGTGCCAGCAACGCCCAGATTGTTAGCAATCAGCCCCAGCATTTT. Its protein is CASNAQIVSNQPQHF.

The chain couples TRBV27 to TRBJ2-5, with 9 nucleotides matching TRBD2. The CDR3 spans 16 residues. The J segment lost 4 bases and the V segment lost 5 bases, leaving 11 bases of the junction unmatched. Germline values: CDR1 MNHEY, CDR2 SMNVEV (reference sequence). This chain's CDR3 is CASSPGTSILSETQYF. The CDR3 coding sequence is TGTGCCAGCAGTCCGGGGACTAGCATTCTTTCAGAGACCCAGTACTTC.

Only a few counts were recorded for this clone. This chain uses TRBV5-5 with TRBJ1-6, with 8 bases aligning to TRBD1. The CDR3 sequence is 16 residues long. Germline loops: CDR1 SGHKS, CDR2 YYEKEE (reference sequence). V lost 4 bases to trimming and J lost 7 bases; unmatched junction nucleotides: 10. The chain's CDR3 is CASSLPGAGGNSPLHF. CDR3 DNA sequence: TGTGCCAGCAGCCTGCCGGGCGCAGGGGGCAATTCACCCCTCCACTTT.

The rearrangement uses TRBV15 and TRBJ2-5, with 13 bases that match TRBD2. V gave up 3 bases and J gave up 5 bases; unmatched junction bases: 3. The germline CDR1 and CDR2 sequences are LNHNV and YYDKDF (reference sequence). The CDR3 contains 15 residues. This CDR3 is CATSRKTSGRETQYF. The CDR3 DNA reads TGTGCCACCAGCAGGAAGACTAGCGGGAGGGAGACCCAGTACTTC.

The chain couples TRBV6-5 to TRBJ2-7, with 7 bases fitting TRBD2. The CDR3 runs to 15 residues. With 2 bases clipped from V and 6 bases from J, the junction kept 10 bases outside the gene matches. Looked up from germline, CDR1 is MNHEY and CDR2 is SVGAGI. CDR3 loop: CASSYLGGGAGEQYF. The CDR3 DNA reads TGTGCCAGCAGTTACCTTGGGGGAGGGGCGGGCGAGCAGTACTTC.

The chain uses TRBV30 and TRBJ1-4, with D maybe TRBD1 (5 bases). Germline-derived CDR1 and CDR2 are GTSNPN and SVGIG (reference sequence). CDR3 size: 15 residues. V was cut by 2 bases and J by 8 bases, with 18 bases left in between. The chain's CDR3 is CAWSLSFGGEEKLFF. The CDR3 DNA is TGTGCCTGGAGTCTATCTTTCGGGGGGGAGGAAAAACTGTTTTTT.

V and J are TRBV28 and TRBJ1-2, with TRBD1 matching 7 bases. The length of the CDR3 is 14 residues. Germline trimming cut 6 bases from V and 7 bases from J; bases unmatched to any gene: 11. Germline CDR1 is MDHEN and CDR2 is SYDVKM. CDR3 loop: CASSLRQGVRGYTF. CDR3 in DNA: TGTGCCAGCAGCCTACGACAGGGAGTTCGTGGCTACACCTTC.

J is TRBJ2-5 and V is TRBV4-3, with a tentative D call TRBD1 (6 bases). Germline V lookup: CDR1 LGHNA, CDR2 YSLEER. The germline V and J ends were trimmed by 2 bases and 4 bases, with 20 bases remaining between them. CDR3 length: 17 amino acids. The CDR3 loop is CASSQTPHYRAPETQYF. CDR3 DNA sequence: TGCGCCAGCAGCCAAACACCACACTACAGGGCCCCAGAGACCCAGTACTTC.